This TCR beta chain came from a study of blood T cell repertoires in COVID-19. Study details: The United States, Italy and Spain provided the acute and convalescent COVID-19 samples. Nucleic acid was either cDNA or gDNA, and it came from T cells, B-cell-depleted T cells, or PBMCs.

In the authors' methods: Estimation of nucleated cell counts relied on the amplification of reference gene primers. Libraries were prepared by immunoSEQ multiplex PCR; TCRdb keeps only in-frame clonotypes and omits some of them. V and J calls and clone size are copied from that table; D and trimming were computed from the DNA. Here the sample spans some 50,000 clones, about 85% being singletons. Unmatched junction bases numbered 6, after V lost 2 bases and J lost 2 bases. In germline, CDR1 is MGHDK, CDR2 SYGVNS. The length of the CDR3 is 16 residues. The V and J genes are TRBV25-1 and TRBJ2-1; 7 bases line up with TRBD2. Sequences were obtained from peripheral blood. The sequence derives from a human donor in a cohort sampled during active COVID-19. The CDR3 is CASSEDSGNTYNEQFF. The CDR3 DNA reads TGTGCCAGCAGTGAAGACAGCGGGAATACCTACAATGAGCAGTTCTTC.